This T cell receptor beta chain was recovered during a study of shared clonotypes between healthy human individuals. V was trimmed by 6 bases and J by 9 bases, leaving 21 bases between them. CDR1 SGHNT and CDR2 YENEEA come from the germline V gene. CDR3 length: 15 residues. Libraries were prepared by immunoSEQ multiplex PCR; TCRdb keeps only in-frame clonotypes and omits some of them. The table includes about 480,000 clones, over 75% detected once. The rearrangement joins TRBV11-3 to TRBJ2-1, with D perhaps being TRBD1 or TRBD2 (6 bases each). This TCR derives from a middle-aged woman in good health. Some clones in this sample may be carry-over from other donors' samples. Sample: PBMCs. The DNA of the CDR3 is TGTGCCAGCAGTCCCCTAGGGGGGACAAGGGCTGAGCAGTTCTTC. Translation: CASSPLGGTRAEQFF. The variable domain in full, with the rest retrieved from reference TRBV11-3 and TRBJ2-1, is EAGVVQSPRYKIIEKKQPVAFWCNPISGHNTLYWYLQNLGQGPELLIRYENEEAVDDSQLPKDRFSAERLKGVDSTLKIQPAELGDSAVYLCASSPLGGTRAEQFFGPGTRLTVL.